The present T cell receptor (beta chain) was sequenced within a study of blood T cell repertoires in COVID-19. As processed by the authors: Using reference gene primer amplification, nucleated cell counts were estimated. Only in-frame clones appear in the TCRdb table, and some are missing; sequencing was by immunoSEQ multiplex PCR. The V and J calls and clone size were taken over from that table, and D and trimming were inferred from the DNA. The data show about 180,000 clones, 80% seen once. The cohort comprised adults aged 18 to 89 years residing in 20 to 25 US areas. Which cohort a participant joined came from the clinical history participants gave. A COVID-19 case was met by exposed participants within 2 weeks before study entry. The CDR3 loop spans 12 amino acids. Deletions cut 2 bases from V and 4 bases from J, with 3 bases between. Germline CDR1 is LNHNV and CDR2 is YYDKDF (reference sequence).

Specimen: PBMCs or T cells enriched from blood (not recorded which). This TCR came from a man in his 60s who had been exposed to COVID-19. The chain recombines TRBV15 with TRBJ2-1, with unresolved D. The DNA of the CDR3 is TGTGCCACCAGCAGACCTTACAATGAGCAGTTCTTC. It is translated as CATSRPYNEQFF.